The 10 T cell receptor beta chains reported below all come from one sample, sequenced in a study of blood T cell repertoires in COVID-19. Assay used: immunoSEQ multiplex PCR; TCRdb lists only in-frame clones, some missing. The data show some 390,000 clones, with 85% to 90% seen just once and 1% to 1.3% held by the top ten. The sample consisted of PBMCs or T cells enriched from blood (not recorded which). The receptors were gathered from a man aged 25 to 40 who had recovered from COVID-19.

This chain joins TRBV15 and TRBJ2-5; a weak D match, TRBD2 (5 bases). This CDR3 has 15 residues. CDR1 and CDR2 from the germline V gene are LNHNV and YYDKDF (reference sequence). The V end lost 0 bases, the J end lost 2 bases, and 10 bases lay between the germline ends. This chain's CDR3 is CATSRDGTSQETQYF. CDR3 DNA: TGTGCCACCAGCAGAGATGGAACTAGTCAAGAGACCCAGTACTTC.

The CDR3 DNA follows: TGTGCCAGCAGTCCCCAGGGGAATTGGCCCCAGCATTTT. Its protein is CASSPQGNWPQHF. This chain connects TRBV27 to TRBJ1-5; D might be TRBD1 (6 bases). Per the germline V gene, CDR1 is MNHEY and CDR2 is SMNVEV (reference sequence). The CDR3 consists of 13 residues. Trimming removed 5 bases at V and 9 bases at J, with 14 bases between.

The table lists this clone with a few counts. The gene calls are TRBV12-5 and TRBJ1-1, with D unclear. This CDR3 is 13 amino acids long. The V end was cut by 7 bases, the J end by 0 bases, with 9 bases between. The germline V gene has CDR1 LGHNT and CDR2 FRNRAP. The CDR3 DNA reads TGTGCTAGTGCCTCCCTCGTGAACACTGAAGCTTTCTTT. It is translated as CASASLVNTEAFF.

This clone came up once. This chain uses TRBV18 with TRBJ2-5, with D possibly being TRBD1 (5 bases). From germline, CDR1 is KGHSH and CDR2 LQKENI. Trimming took off 2 bases at V and 0 bases at J, with 7 bases between the two ends. There are 14 residues in the CDR3. CDR3 in amino acids: CASSPSTDQETQYF. DNA for the CDR3: TGTGCCAGCTCACCATCGACAGACCAAGAGACCCAGTACTTC.

The rearrangement joins TRBV27 to TRBJ2-1; 7 nucleotides line up with TRBD1. Per the germline V gene, CDR1 is MNHEY and CDR2 is SMNVEV (reference sequence). V lost 7 bases to trimming and J lost 5 bases; unmatched junction nucleotides: 8. This CDR3 is built from 14 residues. The CDR3 spells CASTEGDSNNEQFF. Here the CDR3 DNA reads TGTGCCAGCACCGAAGGGGACAGCAACAATGAGCAGTTCTTC.

CDR3 bases: TGTGCCAGTAAGACAGGGCTGTTCTACGAGCAGTACTTC. It encodes CASKTGLFYEQYF. The chain combines TRBV10-3 with TRBJ2-7; TRBD1 matches 7 bases. The CDR3 sequence is 13 residues long. Germline trimming cut 10 bases from V and 3 bases from J; bases unmatched to any gene: 9. Germline V lookup: CDR1 ENHRY, CDR2 SYGVKD.

For the CDR3, the DNA is TGTGCCAGCAGCCTCCGCGGTAGCGGGAGGTTAGAGACCCAGTACTTC. It codes for CASSLRGSGRLETQYF. The chain joins TRBV3-1 (or the pseudogene TRBV3-2) to TRBJ2-5; 10 bases align to TRBD2. V trimming: 4 bases; J trimming: 4 bases; junction bases outside the gene matches: 9. CDR1 and CDR2 from the germline V gene are LGHDT and YNNKEL (reference sequence). There are 16 residues in the CDR3.

In its sample, this clone was seen once. The chain links TRBV11-2 to TRBJ2-1; 11 bases map to TRBD2. Germline CDR1 SGHAT, CDR2 FQNNGV. J gave up 7 bases and V 7 bases, and 9 bases lay outside the gene matches. The CDR3 is 15 amino acids. CDR3 region: CASIQTSGVFNEQFF. The DNA of the CDR3 is TGTGCCAGCATCCAGACTAGCGGGGTCTTTAATGAGCAGTTCTTC.

This clone was observed once. The chain uses TRBV28 and TRBJ1-4; no clear D gene. The germline V gene has CDR1 MDHEN and CDR2 SYDVKM. V was clipped by 1 base and J by 7 bases, with 13 bases between them. The CDR3 is 15 amino acids. CDR3 in DNA: TGTGCCAGCAGTTTATCGCCGGGTTTCGGTGAAAAACTGTTTTTT. Protein sequence: CASSLSPGFGEKLFF.

The gene calls are TRBV4-1 and TRBJ1-2; 9 bases are shared with TRBD1. The CDR3 has 14 residues. V dropped 3 bases and J dropped 3; count of bases not matched to a gene: 2. From germline, CDR1 is MGHRA and CDR2 YSYEKL. The CDR3 DNA sequence: TGCGCCAGCAGCCATCGGACAGGGGACTATGGCTACACCTTC. Amino acid sequence: CASSHRTGDYGYTF.